The source of this T cell receptor (beta chain) is a study of blood T cell repertoires in COVID-19. Study as a whole: Acute and convalescent COVID-19 samples came from the United States, Italy and Spain. Sources were T cells, B-cell-depleted T cells, or PBMCs; the material itself was cDNA or gDNA.

In the original processing: Scientists estimated how many nucleated cells there were by amplifying reference gene primers. Clones were read by immunoSEQ multiplex PCR, and TCRdb kept only the in-frame ones, dropping some. The V and J calls and clone size are taken from that table; D and trimming were inferred from the DNA. Here the sample spans about 150,000 clones, 80% to 85% being singletons. The TCR originated in a man aged 25-40 years with COVID-19, enrolled during active disease. The sequenced sample consisted of peripheral blood.

For the CDR3, the DNA is TGTGCCAGCAGTTTACGAAGGAGTAGCGGGAATTTTGAGCAGTTCTTC. It translates to CASSLRRSSGNFEQFF. The gene calls are TRBV27 and TRBJ2-1; 8 nucleotides agree with TRBD2. This CDR3 is 16 amino acids long. Looked up from germline, CDR1 is MNHEY and CDR2 is SMNVEV (reference sequence). V lost 2 bases and J lost 9; bases outside the gene matches: 12.